This TCR beta chain was sequenced during a study of blood T cell repertoires in COVID-19 (dated by TCRdb to the early 2020s). In the study overall: Collaborator samples came from the United States, Italy and Spain and covered acute and convalescent phases of COVID-19. The material from the prospective study consisted of cDNA or gDNA derived from T cells, B-cell-depleted T cells, or PBMCs. Deeply sampled blood TCRbeta repertoires from subjects exposed to, actively infected with, or recovered from COVID-19 were included in the dataset. The repertoires were released in a freely available public database meant as a resource for research on the immune response to SARS-CoV-2. The samples were drawn from two sources: the first 160 participants of the ongoing ImmuneRACE study, and 1,200 or so subjects contributed by 6 global collaborators. The sample metadata nearly always contained a de-identified subject ID, COVID-19 status, age in years and sex. Where available, HLA class I and class II types were obtained from metadata supplied by the sample provider rather than from assay-based typing. General conclusions and limits of the study: The amount of clinical and demographic metadata varied by source and participant and was provided uncurated.

The germline V gene (reference sequence) yields LNHDA for CDR1 and SQIVND for CDR2. Measured from the cysteine to the phenylalanine, the CDR3 is 14 residues long. The kept DNA is CDR3 alone, 42 bases in frame from the first base. V is shortened by 2 bases, J by 4 bases, and the region joining them spans 9 bases. Concerning this clone itself: The antigen it binds to is not known. Base qualities are not provided; no much larger clone lies one nucleotide away.

TCRbeta CDR3 regions were amplified from genomic DNA using the immunoSEQ Assay, a bias-controlled multiplex PCR. On the authors' methods: Within the assay, amplification of reference gene primers was used to estimate how many nucleated cells each sample contained. To quantify the absolute abundance of each unique TCRbeta CDR3 rearrangement, sequence reads were collapsed and filtered. For each sample, productive Simpson clonality was calculated as the square root of Simpson's diversity index over productive rearrangements. Imported from immuneACCESS, the table was reduced by TCRdb to in-frame sequences with V and J called. These copies leave out some clones; in studies compared against another copy, an unresolved V gene accounts for under half, and the cause of the remainder is not known. V and J calls and clone size come straight from that table; D and trimming were deduced from the DNA. This sample has 200,000 to 300,000 clones in its table, and approximately 86% of those were observed once. About 0.65% of the sample is in the top ten clones.

Each collaborating institution followed its own protocols to collect whole blood in K2EDTA tubes. For TCRbeta analysis, collaborators shipped samples in one of three forms: frozen whole blood, isolated PBMCs, or DNA extracted from either of those sample types. The sequenced sample consisted of peripheral blood. The origin of this receptor is a human donor in a cohort sampled during active COVID-19. The chain joins TRBV19 to TRBJ1-5; the D region possibly corresponds to TRBD1 (5 bases align). The CDR3 loop reads CASSILGGNQPQHF. The nucleotides are TGTGCCAGTAGTATATTGGGGGGTAATCAGCCCCAGCATTTT.